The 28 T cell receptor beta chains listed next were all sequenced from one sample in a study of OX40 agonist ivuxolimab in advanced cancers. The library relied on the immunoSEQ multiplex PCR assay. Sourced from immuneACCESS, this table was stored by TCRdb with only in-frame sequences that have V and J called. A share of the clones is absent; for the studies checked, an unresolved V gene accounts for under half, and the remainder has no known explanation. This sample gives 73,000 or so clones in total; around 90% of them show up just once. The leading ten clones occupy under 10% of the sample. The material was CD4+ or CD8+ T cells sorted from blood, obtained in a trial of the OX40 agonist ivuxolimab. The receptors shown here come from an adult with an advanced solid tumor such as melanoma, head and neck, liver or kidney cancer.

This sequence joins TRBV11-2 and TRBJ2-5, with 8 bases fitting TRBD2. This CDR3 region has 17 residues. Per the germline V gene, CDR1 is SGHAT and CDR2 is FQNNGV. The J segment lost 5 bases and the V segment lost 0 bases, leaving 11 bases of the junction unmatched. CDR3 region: CASSLDQRAGAWETQYF. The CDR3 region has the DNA TGTGCCAGCAGCTTAGATCAGCGAGCGGGGGCATGGGAGACCCAGTACTTC.

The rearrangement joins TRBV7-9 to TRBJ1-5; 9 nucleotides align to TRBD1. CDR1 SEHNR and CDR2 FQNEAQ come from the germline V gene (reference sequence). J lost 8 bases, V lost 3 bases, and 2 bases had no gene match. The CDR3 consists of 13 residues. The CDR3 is CASSFDRGKPQHF. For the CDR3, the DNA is TGTGCCAGCAGCTTTGACAGGGGGAAGCCCCAGCATTTT.

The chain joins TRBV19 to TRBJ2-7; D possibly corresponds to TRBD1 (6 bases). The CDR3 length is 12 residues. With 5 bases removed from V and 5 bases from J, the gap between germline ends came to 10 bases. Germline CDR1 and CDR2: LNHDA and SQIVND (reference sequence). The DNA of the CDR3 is TGTGCCAGTAGTCCACAGGGCGACGAGCAGTACTTC. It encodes CASSPQGDEQYF.

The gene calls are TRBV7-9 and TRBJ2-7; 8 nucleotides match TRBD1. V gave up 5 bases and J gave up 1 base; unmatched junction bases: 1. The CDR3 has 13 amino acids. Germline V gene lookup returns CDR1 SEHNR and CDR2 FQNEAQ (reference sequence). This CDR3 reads CASSGQGSYEQYF. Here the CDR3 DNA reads TGTGCCAGCAGCGGACAGGGTTCCTACGAGCAGTACTTC. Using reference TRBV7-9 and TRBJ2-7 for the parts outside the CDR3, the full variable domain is DTGVSQNPRHKITKRGQNVTFRCDPISEHNRLYWYRQTLGQGPEFLTYFQNEAQLEKSRLLSDRFSAERPKGSFSTLEIQRTEQGDSAMYLCASSGQGSYEQYFGPGTRLTVT.

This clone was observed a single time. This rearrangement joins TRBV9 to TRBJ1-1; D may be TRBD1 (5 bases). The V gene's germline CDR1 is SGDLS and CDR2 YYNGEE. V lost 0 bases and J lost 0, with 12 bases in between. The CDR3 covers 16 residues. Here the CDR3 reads CASSVGGVTMNTEAFF. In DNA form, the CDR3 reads TGTGCCAGCAGCGTAGGGGGGGTCACAATGAACACTGAAGCTTTCTTT.

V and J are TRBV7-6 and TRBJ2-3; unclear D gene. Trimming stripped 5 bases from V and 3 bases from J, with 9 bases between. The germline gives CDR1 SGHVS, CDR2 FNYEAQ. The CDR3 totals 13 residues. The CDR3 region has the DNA TGTGCCAGCAGCCCACCGTGGACAGATACGCAGTATTTT. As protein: CASSPPWTDTQYF. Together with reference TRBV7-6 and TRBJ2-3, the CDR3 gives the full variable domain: GAGVSQSPRYKVTKRGQDVALRCDPISGHVSLYWYRQALGQGPEFLTYFNYEAQQDKSGLPNDRFSAERPEGSISTLTIQRTEQRDSAMYRCASSPPWTDTQYFGPGTRLTVL.

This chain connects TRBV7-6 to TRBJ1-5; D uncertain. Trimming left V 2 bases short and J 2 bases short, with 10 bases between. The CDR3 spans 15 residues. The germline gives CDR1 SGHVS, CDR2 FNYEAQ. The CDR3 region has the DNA TGTGCCAGCAGCTTAATCGGTGGGGGCAATCAGCCCCAGCATTTT. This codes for CASSLIGGGNQPQHF.

The CDR3 spells CSVDLRGSTDTQYF. For the CDR3, the DNA is TGCAGCGTTGATCTGCGGGGGAGCACAGATACGCAGTATTTT. The chain employs TRBV29-1 and TRBJ2-3, with 7 bases matching TRBD2. This CDR3 comprises 14 residues. Germline V lookup: CDR1 SQVTM, CDR2 ANQGSEA. J was trimmed by 0 bases and V by 3 bases; bases with no gene match: 3.

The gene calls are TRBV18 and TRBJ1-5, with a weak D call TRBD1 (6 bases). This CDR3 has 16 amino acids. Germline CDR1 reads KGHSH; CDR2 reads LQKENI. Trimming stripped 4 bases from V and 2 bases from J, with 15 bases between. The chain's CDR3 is CASSLAGAYGNQPQHF. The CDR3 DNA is TGTGCCAGCTCACTCGCAGGGGCGTATGGCAATCAGCCCCAGCATTTT.

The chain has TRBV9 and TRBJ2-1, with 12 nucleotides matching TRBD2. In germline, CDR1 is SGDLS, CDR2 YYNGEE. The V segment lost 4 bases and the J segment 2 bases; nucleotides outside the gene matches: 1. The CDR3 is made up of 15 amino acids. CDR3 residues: CASSTSGGTYNEQFF. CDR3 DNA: TGTGCCAGCAGCACTAGCGGGGGGACCTACAATGAGCAGTTCTTC.

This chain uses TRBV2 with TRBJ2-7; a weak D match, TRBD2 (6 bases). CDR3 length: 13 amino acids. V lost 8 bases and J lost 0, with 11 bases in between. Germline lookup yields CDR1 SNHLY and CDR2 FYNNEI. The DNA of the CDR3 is TGTGCCAGCCGGGAGCGGGTCTCCTACGAGCAGTACTTC. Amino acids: CASRERVSYEQYF.

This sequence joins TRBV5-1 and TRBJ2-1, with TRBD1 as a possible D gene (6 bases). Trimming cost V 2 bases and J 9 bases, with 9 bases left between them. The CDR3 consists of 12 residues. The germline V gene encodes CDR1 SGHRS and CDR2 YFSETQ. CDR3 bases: TGCGCCAGCAGCTTTACAGGGAGTGAGCAGTTCTTC. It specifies CASSFTGSEQFF.

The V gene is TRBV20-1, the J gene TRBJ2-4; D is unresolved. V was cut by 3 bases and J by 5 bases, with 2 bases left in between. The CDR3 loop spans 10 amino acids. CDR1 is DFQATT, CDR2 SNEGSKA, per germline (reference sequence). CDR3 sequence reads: CSASENIQYF. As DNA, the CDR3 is TGCAGTGCTAGTGAAAACATTCAGTACTTC.

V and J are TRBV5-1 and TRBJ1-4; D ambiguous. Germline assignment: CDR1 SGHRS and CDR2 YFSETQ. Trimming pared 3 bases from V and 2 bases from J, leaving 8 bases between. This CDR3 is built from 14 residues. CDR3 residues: CASSSAKTNEKLFF. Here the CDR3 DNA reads TGCGCCAGCAGCTCAGCGAAGACTAATGAAAAACTGTTTTTT.

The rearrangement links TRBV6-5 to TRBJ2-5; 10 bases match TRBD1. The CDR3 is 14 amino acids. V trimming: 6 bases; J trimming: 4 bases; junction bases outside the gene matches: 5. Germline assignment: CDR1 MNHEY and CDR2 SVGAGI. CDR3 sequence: CASSPTGGTETQYF. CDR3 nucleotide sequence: TGTGCCAGCAGCCCGACAGGGGGCACAGAGACCCAGTACTTC.

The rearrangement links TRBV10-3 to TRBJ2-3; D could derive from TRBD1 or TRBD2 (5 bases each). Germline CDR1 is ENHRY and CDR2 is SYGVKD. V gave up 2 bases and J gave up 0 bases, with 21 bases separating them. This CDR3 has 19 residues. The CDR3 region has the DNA TGTGCCATCAGTGAGCTATGGGGACGGCCGAGATCTAGCACAGATACGCAGTATTTT. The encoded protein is CAISELWGRPRSSTDTQYF.

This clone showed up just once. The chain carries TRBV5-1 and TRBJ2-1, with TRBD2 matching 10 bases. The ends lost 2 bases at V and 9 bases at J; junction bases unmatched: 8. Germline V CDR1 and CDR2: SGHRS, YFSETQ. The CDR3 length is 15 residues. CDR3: CASSLFSAGGIEQFF. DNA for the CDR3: TGCGCCAGCAGCTTATTTTCAGCGGGGGGGATTGAGCAGTTCTTC.

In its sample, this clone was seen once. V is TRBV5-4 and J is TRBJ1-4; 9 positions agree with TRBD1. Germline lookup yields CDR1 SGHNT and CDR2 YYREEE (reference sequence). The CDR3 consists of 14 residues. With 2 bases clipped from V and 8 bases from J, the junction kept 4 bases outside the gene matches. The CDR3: CASSFDRGIEKLFF. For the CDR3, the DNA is TGTGCCAGCAGCTTCGACAGGGGGATAGAAAAACTGTTTTTT.

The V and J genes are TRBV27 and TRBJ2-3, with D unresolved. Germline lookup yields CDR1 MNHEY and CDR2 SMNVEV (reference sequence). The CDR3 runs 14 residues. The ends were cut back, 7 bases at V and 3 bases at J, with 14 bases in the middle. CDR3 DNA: TGTGCCAGCATGATTTCCTGGGGAACAGATACGCAGTATTTT. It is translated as CASMISWGTDTQYF.

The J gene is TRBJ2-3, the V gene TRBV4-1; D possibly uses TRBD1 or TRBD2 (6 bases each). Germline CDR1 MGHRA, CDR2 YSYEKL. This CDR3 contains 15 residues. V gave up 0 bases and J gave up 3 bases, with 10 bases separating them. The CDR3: CASSQDGGTTDTQYF. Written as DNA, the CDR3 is TGCGCCAGCAGCCAAGATGGGGGGACAACAGATACGCAGTATTTT.

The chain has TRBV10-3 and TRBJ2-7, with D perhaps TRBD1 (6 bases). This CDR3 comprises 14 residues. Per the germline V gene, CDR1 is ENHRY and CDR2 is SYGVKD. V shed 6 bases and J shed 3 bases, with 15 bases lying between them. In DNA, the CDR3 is TGTGCCATCAGCGAAGACAGGAGCTACTACGAGCAGTACTTC. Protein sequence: CAISEDRSYYEQYF.

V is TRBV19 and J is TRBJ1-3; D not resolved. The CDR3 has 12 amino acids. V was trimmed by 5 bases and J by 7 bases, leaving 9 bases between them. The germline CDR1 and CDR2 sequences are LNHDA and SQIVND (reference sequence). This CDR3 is CASSVPGNTIYF. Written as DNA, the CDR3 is TGTGCCAGTAGTGTTCCGGGGAACACCATATATTTT.

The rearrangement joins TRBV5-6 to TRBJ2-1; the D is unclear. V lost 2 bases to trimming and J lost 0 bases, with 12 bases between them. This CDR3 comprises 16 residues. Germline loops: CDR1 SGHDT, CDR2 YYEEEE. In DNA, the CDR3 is TGTGCCAGCAGCTTCCCTGTGGCGAGCTCCTACAATGAGCAGTTCTTC. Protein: CASSFPVASSYNEQFF.

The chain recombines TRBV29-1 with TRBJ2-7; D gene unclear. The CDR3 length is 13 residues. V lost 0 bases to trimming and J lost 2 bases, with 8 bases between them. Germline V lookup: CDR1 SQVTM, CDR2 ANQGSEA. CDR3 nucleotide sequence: TGCAGCGTTGAAGATATACTAACCTACGAGCAGTACTTC. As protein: CSVEDILTYEQYF.

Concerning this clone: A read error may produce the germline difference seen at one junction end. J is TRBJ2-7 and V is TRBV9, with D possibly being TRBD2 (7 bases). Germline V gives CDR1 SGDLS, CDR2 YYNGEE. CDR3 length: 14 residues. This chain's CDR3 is CASTVGGDTGEQYF. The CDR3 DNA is TGTGCCAGCACCGTAGGGGGGGACACCGGCGAGCAGTACTTC.

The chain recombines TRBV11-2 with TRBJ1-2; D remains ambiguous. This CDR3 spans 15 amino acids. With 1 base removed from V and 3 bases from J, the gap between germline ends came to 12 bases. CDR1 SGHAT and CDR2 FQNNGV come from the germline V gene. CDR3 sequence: CASSLGAVGHYGYTF. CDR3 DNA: TGTGCCAGCAGCTTAGGAGCGGTCGGGCACTATGGCTACACCTTC.

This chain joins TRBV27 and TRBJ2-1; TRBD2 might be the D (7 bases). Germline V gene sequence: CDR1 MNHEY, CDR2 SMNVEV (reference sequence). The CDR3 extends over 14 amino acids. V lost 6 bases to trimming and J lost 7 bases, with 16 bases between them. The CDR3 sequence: CASRVWGGLNEQFF. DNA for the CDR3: TGTGCCAGCAGGGTATGGGGGGGCTTGAATGAGCAGTTCTTC.

This chain's CDR3 is CASSQDRDYYPQYF. In DNA form, the CDR3 reads TGCGCCAGCAGCCAAGATCGTGACTACTACCCGCAGTATTTT. The gene calls are TRBV4-1 and TRBJ2-3; TRBD2 might be the D (5 bases). In germline, CDR1 is MGHRA, CDR2 YSYEKL. V shed 0 bases and J shed 10 bases, with 14 bases lying between them. This CDR3 is built from 14 residues.